The clone carrying this TCR beta chain came up many times. Its antigen is unidentified. This entry belongs to a study of T cell responses to AZD1222 COVID-19 vaccine. Study context: Both about-4-week and about-12-week second-dose recipients were combined.

Assay: immunoSEQ multiplex PCR; the TCRdb copy retains only in-frame clones and omits some. The table lists 100,000 to 150,000 clones, 88% of them singletons. Overall study findings and caveats: Donors, mostly white British, included more females; clonal diversity was possibly underestimated. AZD1222 recipients seropositive at baseline numbered only six.

The sample consisted of peripheral blood, taken on day 0 of AZD1222 vaccination. The origin of this receptor is an adult in good health.

The CDR3 region has the DNA TGTGCCAGCAGCGCTTCGGACACCCTCTCCTACGAGCAGTACTTC. This codes for CASSASDTLSYEQYF. The chain employs TRBV9 and TRBJ2-7, with a tentative D call TRBD1 (5 bases). V lost 3 bases and J lost 0, with 13 bases in between. From germline, CDR1 is SGDLS and CDR2 YYNGEE. The CDR3 has 15 residues.